Presented here are 7 T cell receptor beta chains from one specimen sequenced in a study of cytomegalovirus exposure and HLA in healthy donors. Primers for the PCR totalled 60 Vbeta and 13 Jbeta. Using immunoSEQ multiplex PCR, the repertoire was profiled, and TCRdb retains in-frame clones only, with some absent. Of about 100,000 clones in the sample, about three quarters were seen once. Sequencing used PBMCs. The receptors were sampled from a male donor in good health and CMV-seropositive.

The V call is TRBV25-1, the J call TRBJ2-3, with TRBD2 matching 9 bases. The germline V gene encodes CDR1 MGHDK and CDR2 SYGVNS. J was trimmed by 2 bases and V by 6 bases; bases with no gene match: 9. CDR3 length: 16 residues. CDR3 loop: CASSPGASGNTDTQYF. CDR3 DNA: TGTGCCAGCAGCCCCGGGGCTAGCGGGAACACAGATACGCAGTATTTT.

This chain links TRBV28 with TRBJ2-3; the match to TRBD2 covers 7 bases. The CDR3 is made up of 15 amino acids. With V trimmed by 6 bases and J by 6 bases, 12 bases remained unmatched. Per the germline V gene, CDR1 is MDHEN and CDR2 is SYDVKM. In DNA, the CDR3 is TGTGCCAGCAGCTGGACGGGACTATCTGGGGATACGCAGTATTTT. It translates to CASSWTGLSGDTQYF.

The rearrangement joins TRBV15 to TRBJ2-1; 15 positions agree with TRBD2. The CDR3 covers 20 residues. The V gene's germline CDR1 is LNHNV and CDR2 YYDKDF (reference sequence). V gave up 4 bases and J gave up 1 base; unmatched junction bases: 11. CDR3 protein: CATSTEGLAGGRGSYNEQFF. The CDR3 nucleotides read TGTGCCACCAGCACCGAAGGACTAGCGGGGGGGCGAGGGTCCTACAATGAGCAGTTCTTC.

This clone has a count of ten or more. This rearrangement joins TRBV5-1 to TRBJ2-7, with D tentatively TRBD2 (6 bases). V lost 3 bases, J lost 0 bases, and 13 bases lay in between. This CDR3 is 15 amino acids long. Germline V CDR1 and CDR2: SGHRS, YFSETQ. Here the CDR3 reads CASSYLGGNSYEQYF. The CDR3 DNA is TGCGCCAGCAGCTATCTCGGGGGAAACTCCTACGAGCAGTACTTC.

The CDR3 spells CASSQSPSGGNVNTQYF. Here the CDR3 DNA reads TGCGCCAGCAGCCAAAGTCCTAGCGGGGGGAACGTAAATACGCAGTATTTT. The chain uses TRBV4-1 and TRBJ2-3, with 11 bases identical to TRBD2. V dropped 2 bases and J dropped 7; count of bases not matched to a gene: 11. The germline gives CDR1 MGHRA, CDR2 YSYEKL. CDR3 size: 17 residues.

V gene TRBV7-8 combines with J gene TRBJ2-7, with D possibly matching TRBD2 (6 bases). This CDR3 is 14 amino acids long. The germline V gene has CDR1 SGHVS and CDR2 FQNEAQ. The V end lost 2 bases, the J end lost 3 bases, and 11 bases lay between the germline ends. CDR3 in amino acids: CASSLSEGLYEQYF. CDR3 coding DNA: TGTGCCAGCAGCTTATCTGAGGGACTCTACGAGCAGTACTTC.

As concerns this clone: This specimen includes other DNA sequences encoding the same CDR3. The chain links TRBV9 to TRBJ2-7; no reliable D call. CDR1 and CDR2 from the germline V gene are SGDLS and YYNGEE. The CDR3 is 14 residues long. V was pared by 2 bases and J by 0 bases, with 9 bases between. In DNA form, the CDR3 reads TGTGCCAGCAGCGTTGTCCAGGACTCCTACGAGCAGTACTTC. Protein: CASSVVQDSYEQYF.